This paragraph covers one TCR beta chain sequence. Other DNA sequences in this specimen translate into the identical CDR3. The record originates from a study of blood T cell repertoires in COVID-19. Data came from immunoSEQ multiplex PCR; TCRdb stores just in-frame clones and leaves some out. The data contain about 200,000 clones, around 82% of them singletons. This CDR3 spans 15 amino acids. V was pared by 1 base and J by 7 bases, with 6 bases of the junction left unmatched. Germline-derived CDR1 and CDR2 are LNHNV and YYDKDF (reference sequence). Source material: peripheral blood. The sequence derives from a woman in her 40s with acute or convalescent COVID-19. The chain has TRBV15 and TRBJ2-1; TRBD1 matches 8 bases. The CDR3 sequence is CATSRAAGGGNEQFF. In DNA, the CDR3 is TGTGCCACCAGCAGAGCTGCAGGGGGCGGAAATGAGCAGTTCTTC.